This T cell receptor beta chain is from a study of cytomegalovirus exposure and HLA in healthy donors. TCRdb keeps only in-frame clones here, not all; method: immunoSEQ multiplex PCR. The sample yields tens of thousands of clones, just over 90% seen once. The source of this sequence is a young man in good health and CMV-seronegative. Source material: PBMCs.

Here the CDR3 reads CASSHYTGGEKDTQYF. CDR3 nucleotides: TGCGCCAGCAGCCATTACACAGGGGGAGAGAAAGATACGCAGTATTTT. The V call is TRBV5-1, the J call TRBJ2-3, with 8 bases identical to TRBD1. The CDR3 is 16 residues long. CDR1 and CDR2 (germline): SGHRS, YFSETQ. With 4 bases clipped from V and 5 bases from J, the junction kept 12 bases outside the gene matches.